This paragraph covers one T cell receptor (beta chain) sequence. After extraction with the RNeasy kit, roughly 0.45 to 1 ug of the RNA was reverse transcribed using random hexamers. TCRdb reanalysed the immunoSEQ multiplex PCR reads using MiXCR and keeps one entry per CDR3 protein. This table has 150,000 or so distinct CDR3 sequences, 95% appearing once. This entry comes from a study of CD8 T cells in Susac syndrome. Sequencing of TCR beta was performed on blood CD8+ and CD4+ T cells. CDR1 and CDR2 from the germline V gene are MNHEY and SVGEGT. V was clipped by 4 bases and J by 4 bases, with 7 bases between them. This CDR3 is 13 amino acids long.

This receptor was obtained from a human donor with Susac syndrome. Specimen: CD4+ T cells from PBMCs. The rearrangement links TRBV6-2 or TRBV6-3 to TRBJ2-2; D uncertain. Here the CDR3 DNA reads TGTGCCAGCAGTTCTCAGATCACCGGGGAGCTGTTTTTT. This sequence encodes CASSSQITGELFF.